This is a list of T cell receptor beta chains from one sample in a study of blood T cell repertoires in COVID-19. The table came from immunoSEQ multiplex PCR; TCRdb's copy has only in-frame clones and leaves some out. The sample comprises under 450,000 clones, around nine tenths of which are singletons, and about 7.1% rests with the top ten. Specimen: peripheral blood. All receptors come from a woman aged 55-75 years with COVID-19, enrolled during active disease. The CDR3 runs from the conserved cysteine through the conserved F or W. The order of the fields is D gene, clone size, V gene, J gene, CDR3 protein, CDR3 DNA. A D gene is named only where the DNA matches it firmly. Not all rows give a size; the values are once, few, many and, for expanded clones, a class.

>.|.|TRBV12-3/TRBV12-4|TRBJ1-1
CASSFEQGGEAFF
TGTGCCAGCAGTTTCGAACAGGGCGGTGAAGCTTTCTTT
>TRBD1|once|TRBV14|TRBJ1-2
CASSPQTGSGYTF
TGTGCCAGCAGCCCACAGACAGGGTCGGGCTACACCTTC
>TRBD2|medium-sized|TRBV4-3|TRBJ2-1
CASSQPGGRHEQFF
TGCGCCAGCAGCCAACCGGGGGGACGGCATGAGCAGTTCTTC
>.|.|TRBV18|TRBJ1-3
CASSWGLSGNTIYF
TGTGCCAGCTCATGGGGCCTTTCTGGAAACACCATATATTTT
>TRBD1|once|TRBV11-2|TRBJ2-7
CASSFRDSPYEQYF
TGTGCCAGCAGCTTCCGGGACAGTCCCTACGAGCAGTACTTC
>.|.|TRBV14|TRBJ1-4
CASSHRRNEKLFF
TGTGCCAGCAGCCACAGGAGGAATGAAAAACTGTTTTTT
>TRBD2|.|TRBV27|TRBJ2-5
CASSSGGAGQETQYF
TGTGCCAGCAGTAGCGGGGGGGCGGGGCAAGAGACCCAGTACTTC
>TRBD1|.|TRBV6-5|TRBJ2-7
CASSLLYRGMYEQYF
TGTGCCAGCAGCTTACTTTACAGGGGGATGTACGAGCAGTACTTC
>TRBD1|.|TRBV7-9|TRBJ1-2
CASSLGQDNNTF
TGTGCCAGCAGTTTGGGACAGGATAATAACACCTTC
>.|.|TRBV5-4|TRBJ2-4
CASSLAGGTLAKNIQYF
TGTGCCAGCAGCTTGGCGGGTGGAACACTAGCCAAAAACATTCAGTACTTC
>.|.|TRBV19|TRBJ2-1
CATRSGGNEQFF
TGTGCCACCAGGTCAGGGGGGAATGAGCAGTTCTTC
>TRBD2|.|TRBV5-8|TRBJ2-5
CASSVGTSGYQETQYF
TGTGCCAGCAGCGTCGGGACTAGCGGGTATCAAGAGACCCAGTACTTC
>TRBD2|.|TRBV3-1/TRBV3-2|TRBJ2-2
CASSLTSGGRGELFF
TGTGCCAGCAGCCTTACTAGCGGGGGACGGGGGGAGCTGTTTTTT
>.|.|TRBV19|TRBJ1-2
CASSLTGTTGFNYGYTF
TGTGCCAGTAGTTTAACCGGGACAACGGGGTTCAACTATGGCTACACCTTC
>TRBD2|.|TRBV10-3|TRBJ2-7
CAISGGGLAGVEQYF
TGTGCCATCAGTGGCGGGGGACTAGCGGGGGTCGAGCAGTACTTC
>TRBD1|.|TRBV30|TRBJ1-5
CAWSPKYQGASQPQHF
TGTGCCTGGAGTCCGAAATATCAGGGGGCGAGTCAGCCCCAGCATTTT
>.|.|TRBV7-2|TRBJ1-5
CASSPVYNQPQHF
TGTGCCAGCAGCCCCGTTTATAATCAGCCCCAGCATTTT
>.|once|TRBV25-1|TRBJ1-6
CASSDDSISSYNSPLHF
TGTGCCAGCAGTGATGACAGCATCAGCTCCTATAATTCACCCCTCCACTTT
>TRBD1|.|TRBV28|TRBJ1-2
CASLTTGRGYGYTF
TGTGCCAGCCTCACGACAGGGCGAGGGTATGGCTACACCTTC
>TRBD1|once|TRBV11-3|TRBJ1-2
CASSWGQGESYGYTF
TGTGCCAGCAGCTGGGGGCAGGGGGAGTCCTATGGCTACACCTTC
>.|.|TRBV5-1|TRBJ2-1
CASSYTGGNYNEQFF
TGCGCCAGCAGCTATACTGGGGGGAACTACAATGAGCAGTTCTTC
>.|.|TRBV5-4|TRBJ1-2
CASSTAGRPNYGYTF
TGTGCCAGCAGCACCGCGGGACGCCCAAACTATGGCTACACCTTC
>TRBD2|.|TRBV4-1|TRBJ2-5
CASSQEGLAGSVETQYF
TGCGCCAGCAGCCAAGAGGGACTAGCGGGGTCAGTGGAGACCCAGTACTTC
>.|.|TRBV4-1|TRBJ2-7
CASSQGGWDTYEQYF
TGCGCCAGCAGCCAAGGGGGGTGGGACACCTACGAGCAGTACTTC
>.|.|TRBV27|TRBJ2-5
CASRGRFQGLGRETQYF
TGTGCCAGCAGAGGACGATTCCAGGGGCTGGGTAGGGAGACCCAGTACTTC
>.|few|TRBV18|TRBJ2-7
CASSLGLDYEQYF
TGTGCCAGCTCACTGGGACTCGACTACGAGCAGTACTTC
>TRBD2|.|TRBV6-6|TRBJ2-1
CASIFSSGFYEQFF
TGTGCCAGCATTTTCTCTAGCGGTTTCTATGAGCAGTTCTTC